In this sample, the clone carrying this TCR beta chain turned up a few times. Its antigen is not known. The read ends 3 residues shy of where the CDR3 ends; the end is completed using the germline J gene. Produced via immunoSEQ multiplex PCR; TCRdb's table is partial and in-frame only. The sample shows approximately 29,000 clones, none of them appearing just once. This CDR3 has 14 residues. CDR1 MNHEY and CDR2 SVGEGT come from the germline V gene. V trimming: 1 base; J trimming: 5 bases; junction bases outside the gene matches: 4. These data come from a study of T cell clonality in common variable immunodeficiency. Study conclusions and caveats: Reportedly, TCR beta sequences from common variable immunodeficiency showed fewer deletions and N-nucleotide insertions.

This receptor was obtained from a human donor with common variable immunodeficiency. V usage is TRBV6-2 or TRBV6-3 and J usage is TRBJ1-1; 7 bases are a match to TRBD1. Input material: peripheral blood mononuclear cells. CDR3 DNA, as far as it was read: TGTGCCAGCAGTTACTTGGGACAGACGACTGAA. Amino acids: CASSYLGQTTE. The full CDR3 protein is CASSYLGQTTEAFF.